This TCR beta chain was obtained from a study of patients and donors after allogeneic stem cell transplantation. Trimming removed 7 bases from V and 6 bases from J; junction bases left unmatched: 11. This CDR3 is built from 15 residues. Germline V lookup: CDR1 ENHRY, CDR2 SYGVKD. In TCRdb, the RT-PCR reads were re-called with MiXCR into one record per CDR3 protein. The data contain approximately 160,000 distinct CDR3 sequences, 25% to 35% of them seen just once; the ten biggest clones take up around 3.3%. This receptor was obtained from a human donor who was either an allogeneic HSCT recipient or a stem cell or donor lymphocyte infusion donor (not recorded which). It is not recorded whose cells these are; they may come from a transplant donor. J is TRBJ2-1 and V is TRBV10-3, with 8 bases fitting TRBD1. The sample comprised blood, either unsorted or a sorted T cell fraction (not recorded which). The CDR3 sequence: CAITETGEIINEQFF. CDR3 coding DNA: TGTGCCATCACCGAGACAGGGGAAATCATCAATGAGCAGTTCTTC.